These 30 T cell receptor beta chains were sequenced from one sample in a study of beta chain features in type 1 diabetes. Study-level results: Shortening that was moderate but significant affected the TCRB CDR3s of Type 1 diabetes patients in all four CD4+ subsets.

These receptors have no known antigen. Expressed TCRB transcripts were sequenced because the isolated RNA had all been reverse transcribed beforehand. The protocol was immunoSEQ multiplex PCR, while the TCRdb copy is restricted to in-frame clones and leaves out a portion. The table records 150,000 to 200,000 clones, 50% to 70% of them present only once. The sequenced material came from naive CD4+ T cells from blood. These receptors were taken from a young man with type 1 diabetes.

V is TRBV21-1 and J is TRBJ2-7; TRBD2 reflects the table's D call only, with no check against the DNA. TRBV21-1 is a recognized pseudogene. The length of the CDR3 is 13 residues. This chain's CDR3 is CASSFCGPCQQYF. CDR3 DNA: TGTGCCAGCAGCTTTTGCGGGCCCTGCCAGCAGTACTTC.

The chain is built from TRBV29-1 and TRBJ1-3; D gene unclear. In germline, CDR1 is SQVTM, CDR2 ANQGSEA. The CDR3 is made up of 12 amino acids. The V gene lost 8 bases and the J gene lost 0 bases, with 8 bases spanning the gap. CDR3 nucleotide sequence: TGCAGCACCATTAGCTCTGGAAACACCATATATTTT. It yields the protein CSTISSGNTIYF.

This clone appeared a single time. The chain is built from TRBV27 and TRBJ2-7, with D possibly being TRBD2 (7 bases). Looked up from germline, CDR1 is MNHEY and CDR2 is SMNVEV (reference sequence). Trimming stripped 6 bases from V and 2 bases from J, with 20 bases between. The CDR3 spans 16 residues. The CDR3 DNA follows: TGTGCCAGCAGCGCCACTGCAAGCGGGGACACCTACGAGCAGTACTTC. Protein product: CASSATASGDTYEQYF.

This clone was seen a few times. Additional DNA sequences in this sample encode the identical CDR3. The chain carries TRBV20-1 and TRBJ2-5; D ambiguous. Trimming took 0 bases from V and 3 from J, leaving 2 bases between them. The CDR3 has 11 residues. Germline assignment: CDR1 DFQATT and CDR2 SNEGSKA (reference sequence). The CDR3 reads CSARDKETQYF. Written as DNA, the CDR3 is TGCAGTGCTAGAGATAAAGAGACCCAGTACTTC.

The gene calls are TRBV5-1 and TRBJ1-1; D ambiguous. V was shortened by 0 bases and J by 1 base, with 4 bases between the two germline ends. CDR1 and CDR2 (germline): SGHRS, YFSETQ. The CDR3 loop spans 13 amino acids. As DNA, the CDR3 is TGCGCCAGCAGCTTGGCACAGAACACTGAAGCTTTCTTT. Translated, it gives CASSLAQNTEAFF.

This chain connects TRBV7-8 to TRBJ2-1; D might be TRBD1 or TRBD2, each matching 5 bases. V was shortened by 2 bases and J by 7 bases, with 12 bases between the two germline ends. This CDR3 has 14 residues. CDR1 is SGHVS and CDR2 is FQNEAQ in the germline V gene. The CDR3 protein is CASSLNREGNEQFF. CDR3 in DNA: TGTGCCAGCAGCTTAAATCGAGAGGGGAATGAGCAGTTCTTC.

The CDR3 nucleotides are TGCGCCAGCAGCCAAGATCCGGCGGGCAATCAGCCCCAGCATTTT. Translated: CASSQDPAGNQPQHF. The J gene is TRBJ1-5, the V gene TRBV4-3; D gene unclear. The CDR3 is 15 amino acids. In germline, CDR1 is LGHNA, CDR2 YSLEER. Trimming left V 0 bases short and J 2 bases short, with 8 bases between.

The chain combines TRBV30 with TRBJ2-5; TRBD1 matches at 8 bases. This CDR3 contains 11 residues. Germline assignment: CDR1 GTSNPN and CDR2 SVGIG (reference sequence). The ends lost 2 bases at V and 13 bases at J; junction bases unmatched: 6. The CDR3 DNA sequence: TGTGCCTGGAGTATTGGACAGGGCCGGTACTTC. Encoded protein: CAWSIGQGRYF.

The V gene is TRBV6-5, the J gene TRBJ2-7; unclear D gene. V lost 6 bases and J lost 0, with 12 bases in between. This CDR3 region has 14 residues. Per germline, CDR1 MNHEY and CDR2 SVGAGI. The CDR3 loop reads CASSLRHNSYEQYF. The DNA for the CDR3 is TGTGCCAGCAGCCTCAGACATAACTCCTACGAGCAGTACTTC.

This chain connects TRBV30 to TRBJ1-1; 10 bases agree with TRBD1. Trimming cost V 5 bases and J 3 bases; bases outside gene matches: 3. The CDR3 runs 13 residues. Germline V gene lookup returns CDR1 GTSNPN and CDR2 SVGIG (reference sequence). CDR3 region: CAWQGQGYTEAFF. CDR3 DNA: TGTGCCTGGCAGGGACAGGGGTACACTGAAGCTTTCTTT. The complete variable domain, with remaining parts taken from reference TRBV30 and TRBJ1-1, reads SQTIHQWPATLVQPVGSPLSLECTVEGTSNPNLYWYRQAAGRGLQLLFYSVGIGQISSEVPQNLSASRPQDRQFILSSKKLLLSDSGFYLCAWQGQGYTEAFFGQGTRLTVV.

The chain uses TRBV9 and TRBJ2-7, with 11 positions matching TRBD1. V dropped 4 bases and J dropped 4; count of bases not matched to a gene: 4. CDR3 length: 14 amino acids. Germline V gene lookup returns CDR1 SGDLS and CDR2 YYNGEE. The CDR3 region is CASSHRDRGYEQYF. CDR3 DNA: TGTGCCAGCAGCCACCGGGACAGGGGGTACGAGCAGTACTTC.

This clone appeared a few times. The chain is built from TRBV30 and TRBJ2-1, with D perhaps matching TRBD1 or TRBD2 (5 bases each). The CDR3 is made up of 17 amino acids. The germline gives CDR1 GTSNPN, CDR2 SVGIG (reference sequence). V was trimmed by 3 bases and J by 6 bases, leaving 24 bases between them. CDR3 in DNA: TGTGCCTGGAGGCCGCGTATAGGGACGTCGAGGGGCAATGAGCAGTTCTTC. Protein: CAWRPRIGTSRGNEQFF. Supplemented by reference TRBV30 and TRBJ2-1, the full variable domain reads SQTIHQWPATLVQPVGSPLSLECTVEGTSNPNLYWYRQAAGRGLQLLFYSVGIGQISSEVPQNLSASRPQDRQFILSSKKLLLSDSGFYLCAWRPRIGTSRGNEQFFGPGTRLTVL.

On this clone itself: The sample carries other DNA sequences with the same CDR3. The rearrangement joins TRBV7-9 to TRBJ2-3; no firm D call. CDR3 size: 14 residues. Germline V gives CDR1 SEHNR, CDR2 FQNEAQ (reference sequence). V lost 0 bases and J 1 base, leaving 5 bases between the germline ends. This chain's CDR3 is CASSLAGGTDTQYF. As DNA, the CDR3 is TGTGCCAGCAGCTTAGCTGGGGGCACAGATACGCAGTATTTT. Together with reference TRBV7-9 and TRBJ2-3, the CDR3 gives the full variable domain: DTGVSQNPRHKITKRGQNVTFRCDPISEHNRLYWYRQTLGQGPEFLTYFQNEAQLEKSRLLSDRFSAERPKGSFSTLEIQRTEQGDSAMYLCASSLAGGTDTQYFGPGTRLTVL.

V usage is TRBV27 and J usage is TRBJ2-7; D call uncertain. The V gene lost 4 bases and the J gene lost 3 bases, with 13 bases spanning the gap. The length of the CDR3 is 14 residues. Germline loops: CDR1 MNHEY, CDR2 SMNVEV (reference sequence). The CDR3: CASSYSLLGYEQYF. CDR3 coding DNA: TGTGCCAGCAGTTATTCTTTGCTGGGCTACGAGCAGTACTTC.

The chain is built from TRBV18 and TRBJ2-7; 10 bases are a match to TRBD1. Trimming cost V 4 bases and J 2 bases; bases outside gene matches: 8. Germline V CDR1 and CDR2: KGHSH, LQKENI. The CDR3 is 16 amino acids. The CDR3 region has the DNA TGTGCCAGCTCACACGGGACGACAGGGGGCACCTACGAGCAGTACTTC. This translates into CASSHGTTGGTYEQYF.

The chain joins TRBV9 to TRBJ2-1; tentative D call: TRBD2 (6 bases). The germline V gene has CDR1 SGDLS and CDR2 YYNGEE. CDR3 length: 15 amino acids. V was cut by 4 bases and J by 0 bases, with 11 bases left in between. CDR3 DNA sequence: TGTGCCAGCAGCACATTAGCGGACTCCTACAATGAGCAGTTCTTC. Its translation is CASSTLADSYNEQFF.

The rearrangement joins TRBV12-5 to TRBJ2-2; D unclear. CDR1 is LGHNT and CDR2 is FRNRAP in the germline V gene. The CDR3 has 12 residues. The V end was cut by 3 bases, the J end by 3 bases, with 2 bases between. The CDR3 DNA is TGTGCTAGTGGTTTATACACCGGGGAGCTGTTTTTT. Protein: CASGLYTGELFF.

The V call is TRBV30, the J call TRBJ1-2; D remains ambiguous. The CDR3 sequence is 13 residues long. Deletions cut 4 bases from V and 2 bases from J, with 11 bases between. CDR1 is GTSNPN and CDR2 is SVGIG in the germline V gene (reference sequence). This CDR3 reads CAWNNGGNYGYTF. The CDR3 nucleotides are TGTGCCTGGAATAACGGCGGGAACTATGGCTACACCTTC. The full variable domain, in which reference TRBV30 and TRBJ1-2 provide the parts outside the CDR3, is SQTIHQWPATLVQPVGSPLSLECTVEGTSNPNLYWYRQAAGRGLQLLFYSVGIGQISSEVPQNLSASRPQDRQFILSSKKLLLSDSGFYLCAWNNGGNYGYTFGSGTRLTVV.

This clone appeared once. The chain carries TRBV18 and TRBJ2-3; a possible D gene is TRBD2 (5 bases). The CDR3 is made up of 14 amino acids. V was clipped by 8 bases and J by 0 bases, with 12 bases between them. CDR1 is KGHSH, CDR2 LQKENI, per germline. The CDR3 DNA reads as TGTGCCAGCGCGGCGGGCGGTAGCACAGATACGCAGTATTTT. The encoded protein is CASAAGGSTDTQYF.

This rearrangement joins TRBV19 to TRBJ1-5; D ambiguous. Per the germline V gene, CDR1 is LNHDA and CDR2 is SQIVND (reference sequence). CDR3 length equals 11 residues. The ends were cut back, 1 base at V and 11 bases at J, with 6 bases in the middle. The chain's CDR3 is CASSIGRAQHF. The CDR3 region has the DNA TGTGCCAGTAGTATAGGTCGGGCCCAGCATTTT. Full variable domain (remainder filled in from reference TRBV19 and TRBJ1-5): DGGITQSPKYLFRKEGQNVTLSCEQNLNHDAMYWYRQDPGQGLRLIYYSQIVNDFQKGDIAEGYSVSREKKESFPLTVTSAQKNPTAFYLCASSIGRAQHFGDGTRLSIL.

This clone showed up just a few times. The chain carries TRBV30 and TRBJ2-6; D ambiguous. Germline assignment: CDR1 GTSNPN and CDR2 SVGIG (reference sequence). Trimming stripped 7 bases from V and 4 bases from J, with 11 bases between. This CDR3 is 13 amino acids long. CDR3 DNA: TGTGCCTCCCCGGCGGTCGGGGCCAACGTCCTGACTTTC. Amino acid sequence: CASPAVGANVLTF.

This clone has a handful of counts. The chain joins TRBV6-6 to TRBJ2-1, with D unclear. This CDR3 spans 11 amino acids. The germline V and J ends were trimmed by 4 bases and 13 bases, with 11 bases remaining between them. Per the germline V gene, CDR1 is MNHNY and CDR2 is SVGAGI (reference sequence). CDR3 DNA sequence: TGTGCCAGCAGTTCGTACCGGGCACAGTTCTTC. Protein product: CASSSYRAQFF.

This chain joins TRBV13 and TRBJ1-2, with D unclear. This CDR3 comprises 12 residues. The germline V gene has CDR1 PRHDT and CDR2 FYEKMQ (reference sequence). Trimming shortened V by 2 bases and J by 12 bases, and 13 bases separated the two germline ends. The CDR3 region has the DNA TGTGCCAGCAGCTTAAGAGGACGAGGGAACACCTTC. Translating gives CASSLRGRGNTF. The entire variable domain, with the rest obtained from reference TRBV13 and TRBJ1-2, is as follows: AAGVIQSPRHLIKEKRETATLKCYPIPRHDTVYWYQQGPGQDPQFLISFYEKMQSDKGSIPDRFSAQQFSDYHSELNMSSLELGDSALYFCASSLRGRGNTFGSGTRLTVV.

The chain couples TRBV7-2 to TRBJ2-1, with 8 bases fitting TRBD1. Germline lookup yields CDR1 SGHTA and CDR2 FQGNSA. J gave up 4 bases and V 7 bases, and 6 bases lay outside the gene matches. The CDR3 is made up of 14 amino acids. The CDR3 reads CASTIGDRYNEQFF. The DNA of the CDR3 is TGTGCCAGCACCATAGGGGACAGGTACAATGAGCAGTTCTTC.

The chain uses TRBV25-1 and TRBJ2-1; 7 bases map to TRBD1. CDR1 is MGHDK and CDR2 is SYGVNS in the germline V gene. V shed 8 bases, J shed 0 bases, and the junction held 7 bases outside the gene matches. CDR3 length: 15 amino acids. The DNA for the CDR3 is TGTGCCAGCCGACAGGGTAAAAGCTCCTACAATGAGCAGTTCTTC. Its translation: CASRQGKSSYNEQFF.

V usage is TRBV7-2 and J usage is TRBJ1-1, with D unclear. Trimming shortened V by 0 bases and J by 3 bases, and 8 bases separated the two germline ends. CDR3 length: 14 residues. CDR1 is SGHTA, CDR2 FQGNSA, per germline. CDR3 nucleotides: TGTGCCAGCAGCTTAGCCGGGGTAGACACTGAAGCTTTCTTT. It encodes CASSLAGVDTEAFF.

This chain connects TRBV27 to TRBJ2-7; 10 positions match TRBD1. This CDR3 is built from 14 residues. The germline gives CDR1 MNHEY, CDR2 SMNVEV (reference sequence). Unmatched junction bases numbered 7, after V lost 5 bases and J lost 6 bases. CDR3 bases: TGTGCCAGCAGTCCCCAGACAGGGGGCTTCGAGCAGTACTTC. Encoded protein: CASSPQTGGFEQYF.

This clone was found a few times. The gene calls are TRBV10-3 and TRBJ2-3; 14 bases align to TRBD2. CDR1 is ENHRY and CDR2 is SYGVKD in the germline V gene. J lost 1 base, V lost 7 bases, and 4 bases had no gene match. This CDR3 contains 16 residues. The CDR3 DNA reads as TGTGCCATCACCGCGGGACTAGCGGGGGGCACAGATACGCAGTATTTT. As protein: CAITAGLAGGTDTQYF.

The chain combines TRBV29-1 with TRBJ2-7, with 8 bases identical to TRBD1. V was clipped by 5 bases and J by 3 bases; unmatched bases: 9. The CDR3 runs 14 residues. From germline, CDR1 is SQVTM and CDR2 ANQGSEA. The CDR3 bases are TGCAGCGTTCCCGGACAGGGTTTGGGCTACGAGCAGTACTTC. As protein: CSVPGQGLGYEQYF.

The gene calls are TRBV7-9 and TRBJ1-6; possibly TRBD1 for D (5 bases). CDR1 is SEHNR and CDR2 is FQNEAQ in the germline V gene (reference sequence). There are 15 residues in the CDR3. V was pared by 3 bases and J by 7 bases, with 13 bases between. CDR3 in amino acids: CASSLARDGNSPLHF. CDR3 DNA: TGTGCCAGCAGCTTGGCCCGGGACGGGAATTCACCCCTCCACTTT.